What follows is one T cell receptor beta chain and its context. Its recognized antigen is unknown. There are no base qualities to consult, and no much larger clone falls within one base. These data belong to a study of cytomegalovirus exposure and HLA in healthy donors (dated by TCRdb to between 2016 and 2019). With regard to the full study: In an earlier analysis of several hundred of the donors, about 270 Gb of sequence data and 90 million to 130 million unique TCR beta sequences from roughly 180 million T cells were reported. The study combined high-throughput TCR immunosequencing, statistical association of individual TCRs with disease status, and machine learning to predict cytomegalovirus infection status. Roughly 5 DR-DQ haplotypes were handled as single units for association and clustering, since linkage in the cohort was strong. In a later genetic analysis, genome-wide SNP genotypes for about three fifths of the 666 donors were used, and that subset was treated as a discovery cohort. The aim of the study was to test whether cataloging public T cell receptors could identify signatures of past pathogen exposure. To study patterns of TCR occurrence, a later analysis re-analyzed previously published TCR beta repertoires from hundreds of donors and added high-resolution HLA genotyping. Alongside the repertoire data, information on donor age, sex, ethnicity and CMV serostatus was compiled. Every discovery cohort repertoire had been produced on one sequencing platform. An earlier analysis of 587 of the donors used high-throughput TCR beta sequencing to judge whether each TCR beta V gene segment behaved as functional or pseudogenic. Of the 300 to 500 genotyped donors, 75% to 85% were placed in the genetic ancestry cluster associated with self-reported Caucasian donors. On average, roughly 240,000 unique TCR beta nucleotide sequences were sequenced per donor among about 400 genotyped donors of the cohort, with 15% to 20% of those sequences being non-productive. Typing coverage differed by locus: A, B, C, DRB1 and DQB1 were typed in about 620-640 donors, DQA1 in 522, DPA1 in 600 to 610, and DPB1 in around 490. Along with the approximately 700-subject first cohort, a separate validation cohort of around 110 different subjects was used. An early release covering approximately 600 HLA-typed donors comprised about 320 gigabases of sequencing data and around 85 million unique TCR sequences. The study used immunosequencing to profile the T cell repertoires of 670 or so subjects and linked those repertoires to cytomegalovirus serostatus. HLA typing included class I and class II loci at four-digit resolution. In the later analysis, no new phenotypic data were used to find candidate immune exposures; instead, reliance was placed on TCR beta sequences and their occurrence across donors. General conclusions and limits of the study: The 87-base-pair reads could not distinguish some IMGT-functional V segments, including TRBV6-2 and TRBV6-3, so those segments were excluded. Strong co-occurrence of HLA alleles, especially DR and DQ, made assigning TCR associations to individual alleles difficult. In a later analysis, HLA-associated TCR beta chains were found to be more clonally expanded and to have lower generation probabilities than equally common non-associated chains. Immune exposure information for the cohort was limited to CMV serostatus. A total of 150 or so TCR beta chains were listed by the study as associated with cytomegalovirus. In a later analysis, TCR association rates were found to vary across HLA loci, with the most associated TCRs seen for DRB1 alleles and the fewest for HLA-C alleles. A few of the identified cytomegalovirus-associated TCR beta chains were confirmed in vitro to be specific for cytomegalovirus antigens. According to a later genetic analysis, donors in an Asian-associated ancestry cluster had fewer N-insertions in productive TCRs than the roughly 660-donor mean. According to a later analysis, most CMV-associated TCR beta chains appeared to be HLA-restricted, and the HLA associations seemed to be driven largely by CMV exposure. A further reported finding was that TCR beta sequences accurately predicted the HLA-A and HLA-B alleles for most subjects in the first cohort. A later analysis reported that several top co-occurrence clusters appeared linked to parvovirus B19, influenza, CMV and Epstein-Barr virus. Presence/absence analyses assumed roughly uniform sequencing depth across donors, an assumption that may not hold. Broadly in line with IMGT annotations, most TCR beta V segments showed up in productive rearrangements about 90% or about 30% of the time in an earlier analysis of approximately 640 of the donors. Because counts were too low, 15 to 20 rarely observed V segments, including chromosome 9 orphons, were excluded from the earlier analysis of around 640 of the donors. Linkage disequilibrium might explain the correlated functional status among segregating V segments, but an unknown experimental factor could not be ruled out. HLA typing was unavailable for some donors at each locus, so association tests used only the typed subset. An association between a missense DCLRE1C variant and V-gene and J-gene trimming of TCR beta chains was found in a later genetic analysis and replicated in an independent cohort. According to the authors, the approach could potentially be generalized to other disease states and immunological phenotypes. While some public TCRs were present in many individuals, most TCR sequences turned up only very rarely across donors. In both the original and validation cohorts, the classifier was reported to diagnose cytomegalovirus status with high specificity and sensitivity. A later analysis associated approximately 17,000 TCR beta sequences with specific HLA alleles at a false discovery rate of 0.05. A cluster of highly shared sequence variants was judged likely to be a technical artifact of the sequencing pipeline. Only TCR beta chains were sequenced in this cohort, and the absence of alpha or paired-chain data limited detectable features.

Receptor libraries were prepared by the immunoSEQ multiplex PCR assay. A mixture of 60 forward primers for TCR Vbeta segments and 13 reverse primers for TCR Jbeta segments was used in the multiplex PCR. The CDR3 region of rearranged TCR beta genes was amplified from genomic DNA with a multiplex PCR assay. Amplified TCR beta libraries were sequenced as 87-base-pair reads on the Illumina HiSeq System. The study's processing was this. In a later analysis, tens of millions of unique TCR beta chains were counted across the 500 to 850 repertoires, and around 10 million of these chains were shared by at least two donors. To remove PCR and sequencing errors, raw reads were error-corrected and collapsed into unique sequences using a nearest-neighbor algorithm that merged closely related sequences. To assign V, D and J gene segments, CDR3 sequences were aligned to IMGT reference sequences. Each retained sequence needed at least a six-nucleotide match to both a V gene segment and a J gene segment. Rearrangements were called productive when the CDR3 lacked stop codons and stayed in frame with V and J; all others were non-productive. CDR3 was defined according to IMGT convention as the region running from the second conserved V-encoded cysteine to the conserved J-encoded phenylalanine. The earlier analysis of some 550 of the donors excluded any sequence lacking an unambiguous match to a single V gene segment. An earlier analysis of several hundred of the donors called V segments functional above 56.7% productive rearrangements and segregating when the between-donor standard deviation exceeded 5%. A statistical classification framework was built for diagnosing cytomegalovirus status from the catalog of TCR beta chain sequences. In a later analysis, TCR nucleotide sequences were compared against IMGT/GENE-DB human TR gene sequences so that V and J genes could be assigned. Using the TCRdist pipeline, a later analysis assigned CDR3 sequences along with most-parsimonious VDJ recombination scenarios. In a later analysis, every TCR beta chain was defined by the combination of its CDR3 amino acid sequence and its V-gene family, and reads without a unique V-gene family were dropped. As a way to deal with suspected cross-contamination and a sequencing artifact, a later analysis dropped 450 to 600 nucleotide sequences that were highly shared and had low generation probability. In a later analysis, a clonal expansion index for each public chain was calculated from normalized within-repertoire ranks of inferred template counts. In a later analysis, generation probabilities were computed with a VDJ recombination model fitted to out-of-frame rearrangements, and the resulting probabilities were checked against IGoR. A later analysis scored TCR-TCR, TCR-HLA and TCR-CMV co-occurrence with hypergeometric tests, applying a repertoire-size bias correction to TCR pairs. In a later analysis, false discovery rates were estimated by permuting HLA or CMV assignments 20 times. In a later analysis, co-occurring TCRs were grouped using DBSCAN, and TCRdist sequence similarity was added for clustering within HLA-allele-positive subsets. Repertoires with fewer than 30,000 or more than 120,000 public chains were left out of co-occurrence clustering, as were four to six repertoires with anomalous nucleotide sharing. The clones in this table, taken by TCRdb from immuneACCESS, are in-frame only. Not every clone is retained; where verified, under half of the shortfall comes from an unresolved V gene, and the cause of the rest is unknown. V and J calls and clone size are given by that table; D and trimming were obtained from the DNA. The sample contains 150,000 to 200,000 clones, around 75% of them found a single time. The ten largest clones represent about 2% of the sample.

The cohort was made up of about 610 healthy bone marrow donors. At the time of sampling, every cohort member was nominally healthy, though immune exposures that went unrecorded were likely present. The donor tested CMV seronegative, placing the donor among the 350 to 400 seronegative members of the cohort. A peripheral blood sample was provided by each donor, and peripheral blood mononuclear cells were used for TCR beta sequencing. Genomic DNA extraction from the blood cell samples was performed with the Qiagen DNeasy Blood Extraction Kit. Sequences GTSNPN (CDR1) and SVGIG (CDR2) are obtained from the germline V gene (reference sequence). The CDR3, cysteine through phenylalanine, is 15 amino acids long. The entry retains the CDR3 DNA only, 45 bases that are in frame from base 1. Trimming takes 0 bases off V and 5 bases off J; junction bases not matched to a gene: 6.

This clonotype was sampled from a woman under 40 in good health and CMV-seronegative. The sequenced sample was PBMCs. Here the chain combines TRBV30 and TRBJ2-5; 10 middle bases align to TRBD2. CDR3 sequence: CAWSVGLAGVETQYF. The sequence in DNA is TGTGCCTGGAGTGTAGGCCTAGCGGGAGTGGAGACCCAGTACTTC.